The entry that follows covers one T cell receptor beta chain sequence. The CDR3 is 17 amino acids. Germline CDR1 reads LGHNA; CDR2 reads YSLEER. The V and J ends lost 0 bases and 0 bases respectively, with 9 bases between them. Using immunoSEQ multiplex PCR, the repertoire was profiled, and TCRdb retains in-frame clones only, with some absent. The sample contains around 330,000 clones, approximately 81% of which appear only once. The data stem from a study of blood T cell repertoires in COVID-19. The receptor comes from a woman in her thirties who had been exposed to COVID-19. The rearrangement links TRBV4-3 to TRBJ1-6, with D perhaps matching TRBD1 (5 bases). Sequencing was carried out using PBMCs or T cells enriched from blood (not recorded which). The CDR3 coding sequence is TGCGCCAGCAGCCAAGATCGGGGGACCTCCTATAATTCACCCCTCCACTTT. Protein sequence: CASSQDRGTSYNSPLHF.